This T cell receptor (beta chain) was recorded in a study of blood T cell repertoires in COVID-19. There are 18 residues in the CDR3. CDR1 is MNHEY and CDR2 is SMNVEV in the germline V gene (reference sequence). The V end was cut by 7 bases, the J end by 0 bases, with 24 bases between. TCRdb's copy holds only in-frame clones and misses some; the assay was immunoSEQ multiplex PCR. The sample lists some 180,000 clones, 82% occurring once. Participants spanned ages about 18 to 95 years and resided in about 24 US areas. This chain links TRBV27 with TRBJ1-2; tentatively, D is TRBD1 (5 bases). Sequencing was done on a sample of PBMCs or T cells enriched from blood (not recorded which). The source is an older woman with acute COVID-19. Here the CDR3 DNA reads TGTGCCAGCACCGCCCGGGGGGGAGTCGCTCAAGCTAACTATGGCTACACCTTC. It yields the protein CASTARGGVAQANYGYTF.